This paragraph covers one TCR beta chain sequence. Original analysis: Reference gene primer amplification gave nucleated cell count estimates. Generated by immunoSEQ multiplex PCR, the TCRdb table keeps only in-frame clones and is missing some. V and J calls plus clone size are reproduced from that table; the DNA served to infer D and trimming. Seen here are about 160,000 clones, about 87% observed once, and the top ten hold 3% to 4%. Germline CDR1 is KGHDR and CDR2 is SFDVKD. With V trimmed by 4 bases and J by 4 bases, 8 bases remained unmatched. The CDR3 extends over 16 amino acids. These data are taken from a study of blood T cell repertoires in COVID-19. Across the whole study: The origin of the acute and convalescent COVID-19 samples was the United States, Italy and Spain. T cells, B-cell-depleted T cells, or PBMCs supplied cDNA or gDNA.

The TCR was taken from a woman aged 55-69 years who had recovered from COVID-19. This chain connects TRBV24-1 to TRBJ2-2, with TRBD1 matching over 7 bases. Sequencing used peripheral blood. CDR3 protein: CATSDPGTDPTGELFF. The CDR3 bases are TGTGCCACCAGTGACCCTGGGACAGATCCCACCGGGGAGCTGTTTTTT.